This T cell receptor (beta chain) is from a study of memory CD4+ T cells and cytomegalovirus serostatus. Study at large: Of the healthy Belgian adults, several were CMV seropositive and approximately 24 seronegative.

Trimming cost V 5 bases and J 7 bases, with 11 bases left between them. Germline V gene lookup returns CDR1 SNHLY and CDR2 FYNNEI. This CDR3 comprises 13 residues. Original handling: Out-of-frame sequences were removed, leaving a few million distinct TCRbeta sequences. The data were produced by immunoSEQ multiplex PCR, yet TCRdb's version contains in-frame clones alone and is incomplete. That table furnishes V, J and clone size, whereas the DNA furnished D and trimming. Among roughly 45,000 clones listed, roughly 79% were seen once. Only a few counts were recorded for this clone. Single viable CD3+CD4+CD8-CD45RO+ cells were sorted as the memory CD4+ T cells.

The rearrangement joins TRBV2 to TRBJ2-2; the D is unclear. Input material: memory CD4+ T cells from blood. The receptor was derived from an adult in good health and CMV-seronegative. The CDR3 reads CASSTAIIGELFF. The CDR3 nucleotides read TGTGCCAGCAGTACTGCTATTATCGGGGAGCTGTTTTTT. Filled out from reference TRBV2 and TRBJ2-2, the complete variable domain reads EPEVTQTPSHQVTQMGQEVILRCVPISNHLYFYWYRQILGQKVEFLVSFYNNEISEKSEIFDDQFSVERPDGSNFTLKIRSTKLEDSAMYFCASSTAIIGELFFGEGSRLTVL.